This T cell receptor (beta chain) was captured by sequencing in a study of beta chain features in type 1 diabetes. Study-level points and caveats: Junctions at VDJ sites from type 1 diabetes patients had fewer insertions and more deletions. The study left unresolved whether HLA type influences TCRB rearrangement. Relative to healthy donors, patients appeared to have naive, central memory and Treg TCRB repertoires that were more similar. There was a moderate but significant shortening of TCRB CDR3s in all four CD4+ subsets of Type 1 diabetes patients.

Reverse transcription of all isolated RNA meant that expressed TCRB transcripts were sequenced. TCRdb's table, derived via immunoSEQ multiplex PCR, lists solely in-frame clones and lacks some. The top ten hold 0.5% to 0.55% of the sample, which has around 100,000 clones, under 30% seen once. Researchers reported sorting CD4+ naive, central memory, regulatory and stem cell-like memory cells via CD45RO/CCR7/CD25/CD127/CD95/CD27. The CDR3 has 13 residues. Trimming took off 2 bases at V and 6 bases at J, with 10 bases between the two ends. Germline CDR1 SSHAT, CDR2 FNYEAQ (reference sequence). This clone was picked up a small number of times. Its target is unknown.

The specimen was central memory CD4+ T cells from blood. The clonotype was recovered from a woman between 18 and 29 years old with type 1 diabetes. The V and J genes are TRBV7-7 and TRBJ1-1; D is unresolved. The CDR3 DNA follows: TGTGCCAGCAGCTTAAATAGAGCCGCTGAAGCTTTCTTT. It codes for CASSLNRAAEAFF.